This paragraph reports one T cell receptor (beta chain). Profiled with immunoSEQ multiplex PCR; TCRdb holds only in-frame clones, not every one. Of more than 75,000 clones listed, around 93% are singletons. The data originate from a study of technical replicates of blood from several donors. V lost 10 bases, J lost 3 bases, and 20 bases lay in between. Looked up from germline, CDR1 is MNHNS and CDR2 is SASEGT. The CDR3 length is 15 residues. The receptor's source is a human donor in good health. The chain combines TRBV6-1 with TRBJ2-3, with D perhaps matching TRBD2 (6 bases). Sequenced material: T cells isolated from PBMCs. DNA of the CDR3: TGTGCCATCGCATCATGGGGGGTAAGGACAGATACGCAGTATTTT. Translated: CAIASWGVRTDTQYF.